One and the same sample provided the 23 T cell receptor beta chains below, sequenced in a study of blood T cell repertoires in COVID-19. Here immunoSEQ multiplex PCR was the method, and the copy in TCRdb shows in-frame clones only, minus some. The sample records about 220,000 clones, roughly 82% being singletons. Input material: peripheral blood. The source of these receptors is a man aged 40-55 years who had recovered from COVID-19.

This sequence joins TRBV5-4 and TRBJ1-2, with 9 bases aligning to TRBD1. The germline gives CDR1 SGHNT, CDR2 YYREEE (reference sequence). V lost 4 bases to trimming and J lost 3 bases; unmatched junction nucleotides: 7. CDR3 length: 15 amino acids. The CDR3: CASSVTGTGYYGYTF. DNA for the CDR3: TGTGCCAGCAGCGTAACCGGGACAGGGTACTATGGCTACACCTTC.

In this sample, this clone turned up a few times. The V and J genes are TRBV7-9 and TRBJ1-3; 8 bases align to TRBD1. J lost 3 bases, V lost 5 bases, and 6 bases had no gene match. The CDR3 consists of 15 residues. The germline V gene encodes CDR1 SEHNR and CDR2 FQNEAQ (reference sequence). CDR3 protein: CASSPEGQGGNTIYF. The CDR3 bases are TGTGCCAGCAGCCCGGAAGGACAGGGTGGAAACACCATATATTTT.

This clone has a handful of counts. V gene TRBV11-2 combines with J gene TRBJ2-1; 8 bases are shared with TRBD2. Trimming took 5 bases from V and 1 from J; bases not matched to a gene: 7. The CDR3 totals 16 residues. The germline V gene has CDR1 SGHAT and CDR2 FQNNGV. This chain's CDR3 is CASSRTAGESYNEQFF. DNA for the CDR3: TGTGCCAGCAGCCGCACAGCGGGAGAGTCCTACAATGAGCAGTTCTTC.

As DNA, the CDR3 is TGTGCCAGTAGTATGGTAGGACAGGGGGGCTACGAGCAGTACTTC. This gives the protein CASSMVGQGGYEQYF. The rearrangement links TRBV19 to TRBJ2-7, with 10 bases matching TRBD1. The germline V gene encodes CDR1 LNHDA and CDR2 SQIVND (reference sequence). The CDR3 loop spans 15 amino acids. Trimming at V came to 3 bases and at J to 3 bases, leaving 5 bases not matched to a gene.

The V call is TRBV7-2, the J call TRBJ2-1; D is unresolved. V was clipped by 5 bases and J by 2 bases, with 13 bases between them. Per germline, CDR1 SGHTA and CDR2 FQGNSA. The CDR3 covers 15 residues. CDR3 in amino acids: CASSLSPPPYNEQFF. The CDR3 region has the DNA TGTGCCAGCAGCCTATCACCCCCACCCTACAATGAGCAGTTCTTC.

This clone was seen only once. V and J are TRBV15 and TRBJ2-1, with 9 bases that match TRBD1. The junction had 2 bases not matched to a gene; V was cut back by 1 base and J by 4 bases. Per germline, CDR1 LNHNV and CDR2 YYDKDF (reference sequence). CDR3 length equals 15 residues. The CDR3 nucleotides are TGTGCCACCAGCAGAGGGGGGACAGGGTACAATGAGCAGTTCTTC. Residues: CATSRGGTGYNEQFF.

The J gene is TRBJ2-3, the V gene TRBV5-6; D call uncertain. The ends were cut back, 0 bases at V and 1 base at J, with 9 bases in the middle. CDR1 and CDR2 from the germline V gene are SGHDT and YYEEEE. This CDR3 has 15 amino acids. CDR3 region: CASSLESSGTDTQYF. As DNA, the CDR3 is TGTGCCAGCAGCTTGGAGTCCAGTGGCACAGATACGCAGTATTTT.

This clone was seen a few times. The V and J genes are TRBV19 and TRBJ1-5, with 8 nucleotides matching TRBD1. Per germline, CDR1 LNHDA and CDR2 SQIVND (reference sequence). J lost 6 bases, V lost 4 bases, and 5 bases had no gene match. The CDR3 extends over 14 amino acids. The CDR3 nucleotides are TGTGCCAGTAGTACAGGGGGCGCAGGTCAGCCCCAGCATTTT. Amino acid sequence: CASSTGGAGQPQHF.

The V call is TRBV7-9, the J call TRBJ1-5; possibly TRBD1 for D (6 bases). The CDR3 spans 14 residues. V lost 1 base to trimming and J lost 6 bases, with 10 bases between them. Looked up from germline, CDR1 is SEHNR and CDR2 is FQNEAQ (reference sequence). CDR3 DNA: TGTGCCAGCAGCTTAGGGGCAGGGGTTCAGCCCCAGCATTTT. Its translation: CASSLGAGVQPQHF.

This clone was detected only once. V usage is TRBV6-2 or TRBV6-3 and J usage is TRBJ1-5; possibly TRBD1 for D (5 bases). The V end was cut by 5 bases, the J end by 5 bases, with 10 bases between. The CDR3 totals 13 residues. Germline assignment: CDR1 MNHEY and CDR2 SVGEGT. CDR3: CASSPWGDQPQHF. CDR3 nucleotide sequence: TGTGCCAGCAGTCCGTGGGGGGATCAGCCCCAGCATTTT.

This rearrangement joins TRBV18 to TRBJ1-5; tentative D call: TRBD1 (5 bases). CDR3 size: 13 residues. V shed 2 bases and J shed 5 bases, with 7 bases lying between them. Looked up from germline, CDR1 is KGHSH and CDR2 is LQKENI. DNA for the CDR3: TGTGCCAGCTCACCAGGGGCCGATCAGCCCCAGCATTTT. It is translated as CASSPGADQPQHF.

The V gene is TRBV30, the J gene TRBJ2-7, with D possibly matching TRBD1 (5 bases). Germline CDR1 is GTSNPN and CDR2 is SVGIG (reference sequence). The CDR3 runs 12 residues. V lost 5 bases and J 0 bases, leaving 8 bases between the germline ends. The CDR3, as DNA: TGTGCCTGGGCAGGGCCCTCCTACGAGCAGTACTTC. It codes for CAWAGPSYEQYF.

This chain joins TRBV6-1 and TRBJ2-7, with D possibly being TRBD1 (5 bases). V was clipped by 3 bases and J by 4 bases, with 13 bases between them. The length of the CDR3 is 14 residues. From germline, CDR1 is MNHNS and CDR2 SASEGT. The CDR3 protein is CASSDFQGRYEQYF. CDR3 DNA: TGTGCCAGCAGTGATTTCCAGGGTCGGTACGAGCAGTACTTC.

The V gene is TRBV30, the J gene TRBJ1-1; D is unresolved. CDR1 GTSNPN and CDR2 SVGIG come from the germline V gene (reference sequence). V dropped 4 bases and J dropped 0 bases, with 3 bases sitting between them. CDR3 length: 11 amino acids. The CDR3 region is CAWTLNTEAFF. The DNA for the CDR3 is TGTGCCTGGACCTTGAACACTGAAGCTTTCTTT.

V gene TRBV4-1 combines with J gene TRBJ1-6, with 10 nucleotides matching TRBD1. Germline-derived CDR1 and CDR2 are MGHRA and YSYEKL. The CDR3 contains 20 residues. J gave up 0 bases and V 4 bases, and 12 bases lay outside the gene matches. The CDR3 reads CASSLYRGQGSSSYNSPLHF. CDR3 nucleotide sequence: TGCGCCAGCAGCCTCTATCGGGGACAGGGGTCTAGCTCCTATAATTCACCCCTCCACTTT.

The chain is built from TRBV5-5 and TRBJ2-2; 7 positions agree with TRBD1. V lost 5 bases, J lost 7 bases, and 11 bases stayed unmatched. Germline CDR1 and CDR2: SGHKS and YYEKEE (reference sequence). There are 15 residues in the CDR3. CDR3 DNA sequence: TGTGCCAGCAGTACTCAAGGGGGCGCAGGCGGGGAGCTGTTTTTT. Its protein is CASSTQGGAGGELFF.

The chain combines TRBV7-2 with TRBJ2-7; D uncertain. V lost 3 bases and J 2 bases, leaving 11 bases between the germline ends. The CDR3 totals 14 residues. Germline values: CDR1 SGHTA, CDR2 FQGNSA. The CDR3 protein is CASSLPVLTYEQYF. The CDR3 DNA sequence: TGTGCCAGCAGCTTGCCCGTACTAACCTACGAGCAGTACTTC.

The CDR3 loop is CAISEGGAGSSYEQYF. CDR3 coding DNA: TGTGCCATCAGTGAGGGTGGGGCTGGGTCCTCGTACGAGCAGTACTTC. The rearrangement links TRBV10-3 to TRBJ2-7; D perhaps matches TRBD1 (5 bases). Germline V lookup: CDR1 ENHRY, CDR2 SYGVKD. CDR3 length equals 16 residues. V dropped 2 bases and J dropped 4 bases, with 18 bases sitting between them.

The chain uses TRBV11-2 and TRBJ2-1; the match to TRBD1 covers 8 bases. Germline V gene sequence: CDR1 SGHAT, CDR2 FQNNGV. V lost 1 base, J lost 7 bases, and 3 bases stayed unmatched. The CDR3 consists of 14 residues. The CDR3 is CASSLGTGYNEQFF. Written as DNA, the CDR3 is TGTGCCAGCAGCTTAGGGACAGGGTATAATGAGCAGTTCTTC.

V is TRBV6-5 and J is TRBJ2-7, with a possible D match to TRBD1 (5 bases). The CDR3 has 14 amino acids. Per the germline V gene, CDR1 is MNHEY and CDR2 is SVGAGI. Trimming pared 5 bases from V and 3 bases from J, leaving 14 bases between. CDR3 nucleotide sequence: TGTGCCAGCAGTCGGACATTTGGGGTCTACGAGCAGTACTTC. It encodes CASSRTFGVYEQYF.

The chain joins TRBV2 to TRBJ2-1; no reliable D call. Trimming shortened V by 6 bases and J by 5 bases, and 11 bases separated the two germline ends. The CDR3 has 13 amino acids. Germline values: CDR1 SNHLY, CDR2 FYNNEI. This CDR3 reads CASSALPDNEQFF. The CDR3 nucleotides are TGTGCCAGCAGCGCCCTACCCGACAATGAGCAGTTCTTC.

The chain uses TRBV4-3 and TRBJ1-1, with 8 bases fitting TRBD1. V was pared by 0 bases and J by 4 bases, with 10 bases of the junction left unmatched. The CDR3 contains 17 residues. The germline V gene has CDR1 LGHNA and CDR2 YSLEER. The CDR3 here is CASSQDLAGGVGTEAFF. As DNA, the CDR3 is TGCGCCAGCAGCCAAGATCTGGCAGGGGGCGTCGGCACTGAAGCTTTCTTT.

J is TRBJ1-2 and V is TRBV27, with a tentative D call TRBD1 (6 bases). V lost 0 bases and J 6 bases, leaving 8 bases between the germline ends. Germline V gene lookup returns CDR1 MNHEY and CDR2 SMNVEV (reference sequence). This CDR3 has 13 amino acids. CDR3 bases: TGTGCCAGCAGTTTATCGCACAGGGATGGCTACACCTTC. This sequence encodes CASSLSHRDGYTF.